This TCR beta chain derives from a study of cytomegalovirus exposure and HLA in healthy donors (TCRdb year 2017). As for the study more broadly: An earlier analysis of about 560 of the donors reported roughly 300 Gb of sequence data and around 120 million unique TCR beta sequences obtained from about 179 million T cells. Along with the roughly 610-subject first cohort, a separate validation cohort of over 90 different subjects was used. Because of strong linkage in the cohort, roughly five DR-DQ haplotypes were treated as single units for association and clustering. About 280 gigabases of sequencing data and around 85 million unique TCR sequences made up an early release that covered about 640 HLA-typed donors. All discovery cohort repertoires had been generated using a single sequencing platform. HLA typing included class I and class II loci at four-digit resolution. Donor age, sex, ethnicity and CMV serostatus were compiled together with the repertoire data. Among the roughly 370 genotyped donors, under 90% belonged to the genetic ancestry cluster associated with self-reported Caucasian donors. On average, roughly 240,000 unique TCR beta nucleotide sequences were sequenced per donor among 398 genotyped donors of the cohort, with around 19% of those sequences being non-productive. In an earlier analysis of a few hundred of the donors, high-throughput TCR beta sequencing was used to judge whether each TCR beta V gene segment behaved as functional or pseudogenic. The study aimed to test whether signatures of past pathogen exposure could be identified by cataloging public T cell receptors. Typing coverage differed by locus: A, B, C, DRB1 and DQB1 were typed in roughly 620-630 donors, DQA1 in 500 to 550, DPA1 in some 600, and DPB1 in 400 to 480. Rather than drawing on any new phenotypic data, the later analysis identified candidate immune exposures from TCR beta sequences and the way those sequences occurred across donors. The study profiled the T cell repertoires of about 720 subjects by immunosequencing and related them to cytomegalovirus serostatus. To predict cytomegalovirus infection status, the study brought together high-throughput TCR immunosequencing, statistical association of individual TCRs with disease status, and machine learning. To study patterns of TCR occurrence, a later analysis re-analyzed previously published TCR beta repertoires from around 670 donors and added high-resolution HLA genotyping. In a later genetic analysis, genome-wide SNP genotypes for about three fifths of the roughly 670 donors were used, and that subset was treated as a discovery cohort.

Points on this clone: The antigen this receptor binds is unknown. The input lacks base qualities; no much larger clone sits a single base away.

The method behind the library was the immunoSEQ multiplex PCR assay. For the multiplex PCR, a mixture combining 60 forward primers for TCR Vbeta segments and 13 reverse primers for TCR Jbeta segments was used. A multiplex PCR assay on genomic DNA amplified the CDR3 region of rearranged TCR beta genes. On the Illumina HiSeq System, the amplified TCR beta libraries were sequenced as 87-base-pair reads. Processing in the source paper ran as follows. Across the 700 or so repertoires, a later analysis counted around 80 million unique TCR beta chains, some 11 million of which were shared by at least two donors. A nearest-neighbor algorithm error-corrected the raw reads and collapsed the reads into unique sequences, merging closely related sequences to remove PCR and sequencing errors. To assign V, D and J gene segments, CDR3 sequences were aligned to IMGT reference sequences. For a sequence to be retained, a match of at least six nucleotides was required to both a V gene segment and a J gene segment. A rearrangement was called productive if the CDR3 had no stop codons and remained in frame with V and J, and every other rearrangement was called non-productive. CDR3 was defined by IMGT convention, running from the second conserved V-encoded cysteine to the conserved J-encoded phenylalanine. In an earlier analysis of just under 600 of the donors, sequences lacking an unambiguous match to a single V gene segment were excluded. In an earlier analysis of a few hundred of the donors, a V segment was called functional when productive rearrangements were above 56.7%, and segregating when the standard deviation between donors exceeded 5%. A statistical classification framework was developed to diagnose cytomegalovirus status using the catalog of TCR beta chain sequences. V and J gene assignment, in a later analysis, came from comparing TCR nucleotide sequences with IMGT/GENE-DB human TR gene sequences. The TCRdist pipeline was used in a later analysis to assign CDR3 sequences and most-parsimonious VDJ recombination scenarios. In a later analysis, every TCR beta chain was defined by the combination of its CDR3 amino acid sequence and its V-gene family, and reads without a unique V-gene family were dropped. As a way to deal with suspected cross-contamination and a sequencing artifact, a later analysis dropped 450 to 600 nucleotide sequences that were highly shared and had low generation probability. In a later analysis, a clonal expansion index was calculated for each public chain from normalized within-repertoire ranks of inferred template counts. Generation probabilities in a later analysis came from a VDJ recombination model fitted to out-of-frame rearrangements, and those results were checked against IGoR. In a later analysis, TCR-TCR, TCR-HLA and TCR-CMV co-occurrence was scored with hypergeometric tests, and a repertoire-size bias correction was applied to TCR pairs. False discovery rates were estimated in a later analysis by permuting HLA or CMV assignments 20 times. A later analysis grouped co-occurring TCRs with DBSCAN, adding TCRdist sequence similarity when clustering within HLA-allele-positive subsets. Repertoires with fewer than 30,000 or more than 120,000 public chains were left out of co-occurrence clustering, as were about five repertoires with anomalous nucleotide sharing. TCRdb limited this immuneACCESS table to in-frame rearrangements with V and J called. A share of clones is missing; checked studies link under half to unresolved V genes, and the rest is unexplained. The DNA gave D and trimming, while V, J and clone size come from that table. Present in this sample are approximately 110,000 clones, 80% to 90% of which were seen just once. The ten largest clones capture 0.95% to 1.4% of the sample.

The CDR3 sequence holds 15 residues, the cysteine and phenylalanine included. Left in the record is the CDR3 DNA by itself, 45 bases read in frame from the first base. The V and J ends are trimmed by 0 bases and 5 bases, leaving 11 bases between them. As encoded in the germline V gene, CDR1 is MNHEY while CDR2 is SVGAGI. General conclusions and limits of the study: Because some donors lacked HLA typing at each locus, the association tests relied only on the typed subset. In both the original and validation cohorts, the classifier was reported to diagnose cytomegalovirus status with high specificity and sensitivity. A later genetic analysis reported fewer N-insertions in productive TCRs among donors in an Asian-associated ancestry cluster than the roughly 640-donor mean. In an earlier analysis of some 500 of the donors, most TCR beta V segments appeared in productive rearrangements about 87% or about 30% of the time, broadly matching IMGT annotations. Because counts were too low, some 17 rarely observed V segments, including chromosome 9 orphons, were left out of the earlier analysis of 587 of the donors. An association between a missense DCLRE1C variant and V-gene and J-gene trimming of TCR beta chains was found in a later genetic analysis and replicated in an independent cohort. The study listed approximately 150 TCR beta chains as associated with cytomegalovirus. When HLA alleles, especially DR and DQ, strongly co-occurred, TCR associations were difficult to assign to individual alleles. Some IMGT-functional V segments, including TRBV6-2 and TRBV6-3, could not be told apart with the 87-base-pair reads, so those segments were excluded. In this cohort, only TCR beta chains were sequenced, and detectable features were limited by the absence of alpha or paired-chain data. A later analysis found that most CMV-associated TCR beta chains appeared HLA-restricted, with HLA associations seemingly driven largely by CMV exposure. Sequencing depth was assumed to be roughly uniform across donors in the presence/absence analyses, though that assumption may not hold. At a false discovery rate of 0.05, a later analysis linked 15,000 to 20,000 TCR beta sequences to specific HLA alleles. Most TCR sequences were seen in very few donors, while some public TCRs were found in many individuals. The authors suggested that the approach could potentially be extended to other disease states and immunological phenotypes. Linkage disequilibrium might explain the correlated functional status among segregating V segments, but an unknown experimental factor could not be ruled out. A later analysis found that HLA-associated TCR beta chains were more clonally expanded and had lower generation probabilities than equally common non-associated chains. A later analysis reported that several top co-occurrence clusters appeared linked to parvovirus B19, influenza, CMV and Epstein-Barr virus. A group of highly shared sequence variants was considered likely to be a technical artifact of the sequencing pipeline. In vitro tests confirmed that three of the cytomegalovirus-associated TCR beta chains recognize cytomegalovirus antigens. In a later analysis, TCR association rates were found to vary across HLA loci, with the most associated TCRs seen for DRB1 alleles and the fewest for HLA-C alleles. The only immune exposure information available for the cohort was CMV serostatus. A further reported finding was that TCR beta sequences accurately predicted the HLA-A and HLA-B alleles for most subjects in the first cohort.

The cohort comprised 550 to 700 healthy bone marrow donors. Cohort members were all nominally healthy when sampled, although unrecorded immune exposures were likely present. The donor tested CMV seronegative, placing the donor among the 350 or so seronegative members of the cohort. Each donor provided a peripheral blood sample, and peripheral blood mononuclear cells were used for TCR beta sequencing. Genomic DNA extraction from the blood cell samples was performed with the Qiagen DNeasy Blood Extraction Kit. The receptor chain draws on TRBV6-5 and TRBJ1-3, with an unclear D gene assignment. Source material: PBMCs. The sequence came from a woman aged 25-40 years in good health and CMV-seronegative. The base sequence is TGTGCCAGCAGTTACTCTATCGGGGTGAGAAACACCATATATTTT. Its coded protein is CASSYSIGVRNTIYF.